Following are 30 T cell receptor beta chains from one sample sequenced in a study of cytomegalovirus exposure and HLA in healthy donors. The primer mix had 60 Vbeta and 13 Jbeta primers. TCRdb's table, derived via immunoSEQ multiplex PCR, lists solely in-frame clones and lacks some. The sample lists some 200,000 clones; over 65% were seen once. Sequences were obtained from PBMCs. All receptors derive from a middle-aged man in good health and CMV-seronegative.

The genes are TRBV2 and TRBJ2-2; the match to TRBD2 covers 9 bases. Germline V CDR1 and CDR2: SNHLY, FYNNEI. This CDR3 contains 16 residues. With V trimmed by 4 bases and J by 6 bases, 9 bases remained unmatched. This chain's CDR3 is CASSAMTSGASGELFF. The CDR3 bases are TGTGCCAGCAGTGCGATGACTAGCGGAGCATCCGGGGAGCTGTTTTTT. Combining the CDR3 with reference TRBV2 and TRBJ2-2 gives the whole variable domain EPEVTQTPSHQVTQMGQEVILRCVPISNHLYFYWYRQILGQKVEFLVSFYNNEISEKSEIFDDQFSVERPDGSNFTLKIRSTKLEDSAMYFCASSAMTSGASGELFFGEGSRLTVL.

The chain carries TRBV28 and TRBJ1-2; D ambiguous. Trimming stripped 6 bases from V and 4 bases from J, with 12 bases between. The germline V gene encodes CDR1 MDHEN and CDR2 SYDVKM. The CDR3 runs 13 residues. The CDR3 coding sequence is TGTGCCAGCAGCCCGCCGGAGGGCTATGGCTACACCTTC. Translation gives CASSPPEGYGYTF.

CDR3 DNA sequence: TGTGCCAGCAGCTCTCGCGCACTACAGGGGATGGCTCGCTACACCTTC. Protein: CASSSRALQGMARYTF. The V and J genes are TRBV28 and TRBJ1-2; 7 nucleotides line up with TRBD1. Trimming took 6 bases from V and 9 from J; bases not matched to a gene: 19. The germline gives CDR1 MDHEN, CDR2 SYDVKM. The CDR3 loop spans 16 amino acids.

This clone appeared a few times. The CDR3 loop is CASSTGTGGKEKLFF. The CDR3 DNA follows: TGTGCCAGTAGTACCGGGACAGGGGGCAAGGAAAAACTGTTTTTT. The J gene is TRBJ1-4, the V gene TRBV19, with 12 bases lining up with TRBD1. Trimming removed 4 bases from V and 8 bases from J; junction bases left unmatched: 5. The CDR3 totals 15 residues. Per the germline V gene, CDR1 is LNHDA and CDR2 is SQIVND (reference sequence).

The gene calls are TRBV7-6 and TRBJ2-5; maybe TRBD2 (7 bases). Germline V gene lookup returns CDR1 SGHVS and CDR2 FNYEAQ. This CDR3 has 17 amino acids. The ends were cut back, 1 base at V and 5 bases at J, with 20 bases in the middle. CDR3 DNA sequence: TGTGCCAGCAGCTTAGGAGGGGTGTGGGGGGGCCGGGAGACCCAGTACTTC. Its protein product is CASSLGGVWGGRETQYF.

The gene calls are TRBV6-6 and TRBJ1-2; D is uncertain. This CDR3 has 13 residues. The germline gives CDR1 MNHNY, CDR2 SVGAGI (reference sequence). V lost 6 bases to trimming and J lost 4 bases, with 12 bases between them. The DNA of the CDR3 is TGTGCCAGCAGGAACATGGCTAGCTATGGCTACACCTTC. Translating gives CASRNMASYGYTF.

The CDR3 DNA reads as TGTGCCAGCAGCCTGGCCGGGGGAACTAATGAAAAACTGTTTTTT. As protein: CASSLAGGTNEKLFF. This chain uses TRBV13 with TRBJ1-4; possibly TRBD1 for D (5 bases). The CDR3 has 15 residues. CDR1 PRHDT and CDR2 FYEKMQ come from the germline V gene (reference sequence). The V gene lost 5 bases and the J gene lost 1 base, with 11 bases spanning the gap.

In this sample, this clone turned up many times. This sample includes further DNA sequences coding for the same CDR3. The V gene is TRBV18, the J gene TRBJ2-2, with D maybe TRBD1 (6 bases). Germline assignment: CDR1 KGHSH and CDR2 LQKENI. V was pared by 3 bases and J by 1 base, with 6 bases between. The CDR3 has 14 amino acids. Here the CDR3 DNA reads TGTGCCAGCTCACCGGGACAGAACACCGGGGAGCTGTTTTTT. Residues: CASSPGQNTGELFF.

The chain combines TRBV10-1 with TRBJ1-1; 7 nucleotides align to TRBD1. The CDR3 is 14 amino acids. The V gene's germline CDR1 is WNHNN and CDR2 SYGVQD (reference sequence). The trim removed 5 bases at V and 1 base at J, leaving 4 bases unmatched. The CDR3 region is CASSWDSTNTEAFF. In DNA form, the CDR3 reads TGCGCCAGCAGTTGGGACAGTACGAACACTGAAGCTTTCTTT.

The chain uses TRBV5-1 and TRBJ2-5; the D is unclear. The V end was cut by 0 bases, the J end by 2 bases, with 5 bases between. There are 13 residues in the CDR3. Germline V gives CDR1 SGHRS, CDR2 YFSETQ. Written as DNA, the CDR3 is TGCGCCAGCAGCTTGGTATTTCAAGAGACCCAGTACTTC. This gives the protein CASSLVFQETQYF. Drawing the rest from reference TRBV5-1 and TRBJ2-5, the complete variable domain is KAGVTQTPRYLIKTRGQQVTLSCSPISGHRSVSWYQQTPGQGLQFLFEYFSETQRNKGNFPGRFSGRQFSNSRSEMNVSTLELGDSALYLCASSLVFQETQYFGPGTRLLVL.

The chain has TRBV6-5 and TRBJ2-1; TRBD2 agrees at 10 bases. The junction had 8 bases not matched to a gene; V was cut back by 6 bases and J by 6 bases. The length of the CDR3 is 15 residues. Germline V gene data show CDR1 as MNHEY and CDR2 as SVGAGI. The CDR3 DNA sequence: TGTGCCAGCAGCCCCAGGAGCGGGAGGGCCAATGAGCAGTTCTTC. Translated, it gives CASSPRSGRANEQFF.

This chain links TRBV6-5 with TRBJ2-3, with D uncertain. CDR1 is MNHEY and CDR2 is SVGAGI in the germline V gene. V gave up 5 bases and J gave up 6 bases, with 6 bases separating them. The CDR3 has 11 amino acids. The CDR3 DNA sequence: TGTGCCAGCAGTCTCCGGGATACGCAGTATTTT. Translation gives CASSLRDTQYF.

The chain couples TRBV28 to TRBJ2-1; the D gene is possibly TRBD2 (6 bases). Trimming left V 10 bases short and J 1 base short, with 17 bases between. Germline loops: CDR1 MDHEN, CDR2 SYDVKM. CDR3 length: 15 amino acids. The CDR3 DNA follows: TGTGCCATCCTCGACAGTCGGGGGTCCTACAATGAGCAGTTCTTC. Its translation: CAILDSRGSYNEQFF.

Only one count was recorded for this clone. The rearrangement uses TRBV7-2 and TRBJ1-5, with a weak D call TRBD1 (5 bases). Germline V CDR1 and CDR2: SGHTA, FQGNSA. V lost 6 bases and J lost 9, with 18 bases in between. The CDR3 consists of 14 residues. CDR3 in amino acids: CASSSGGTGRPQHF. CDR3 in DNA: TGTGCCAGCAGTTCGGGGGGGACCGGGAGGCCCCAGCATTTT.

The V call is TRBV5-8, the J call TRBJ2-7; no firm D call. The CDR3 totals 11 residues. The germline V and J ends were trimmed by 0 bases and 6 bases, with 4 bases remaining between them. Germline CDR1 SGHTS, CDR2 YDEGEE. The CDR3 DNA is TGTGCCAGCAGCTTGGTCTTCGAGCAGTACTTC. Its protein product is CASSLVFEQYF.

The V call is TRBV10-2, the J call TRBJ2-5; D is possibly TRBD2 (5 bases). Looked up from germline, CDR1 is WSHSY and CDR2 is SAAADI. V dropped 6 bases and J dropped 4 bases, with 15 bases sitting between them. This CDR3 is built from 14 residues. CDR3: CASRGNMAGETQYF. DNA for the CDR3: TGCGCCAGCAGAGGGAATATGGCGGGAGAGACCCAGTACTTC.

This clone was counted between two and nine times. CDR3: CASSVGFGTNYEQYF. Here the CDR3 DNA reads TGTGCCAGCAGCGTAGGATTTGGGACAAACTACGAGCAGTACTTC. V usage is TRBV9 and J usage is TRBJ2-5, with a tentative D call TRBD1 (6 bases). The DNA matches TRBJ2-7 better at its end, which makes the J call doubtful. CDR1 and CDR2 (germline): SGDLS, YYNGEE. CDR3 length equals 15 residues.

This chain connects TRBV6-4 to TRBJ1-1; tentative D call: TRBD1 (5 bases). Deletions cut 3 bases from V and 4 bases from J, with 9 bases between. This CDR3 has 13 amino acids. Per germline, CDR1 MRHNA and CDR2 SNTAGT. The CDR3 region has the DNA TGTGCCAGCAGTGATAATAGGGGCACTGAAGCTTTCTTT. Protein: CASSDNRGTEAFF.

The chain recombines TRBV5-1 with TRBJ1-4; 9 bases align to TRBD1. Trimming at V came to 4 bases and at J to 4 bases, leaving 8 bases not matched to a gene. Germline values: CDR1 SGHRS, CDR2 YFSETQ. The CDR3 sequence is 16 residues long. CDR3 nucleotides: TGCGCCAGCAGCACCGGGACAGGGATACGTAATGAAAAACTGTTTTTT. Its translation: CASSTGTGIRNEKLFF.

The J gene is TRBJ1-2, the V gene TRBV5-1; the match to TRBD1 covers 7 bases. The germline gives CDR1 SGHRS, CDR2 YFSETQ. V lost 3 bases and J lost 3; bases outside the gene matches: 8. The CDR3 length is 15 residues. The CDR3 nucleotides are TGCGCCAGCAGCTCCTCGGACAGGAGGGACTATGGCTACACCTTC. Its translation: CASSSSDRRDYGYTF.

This clone has a handful of counts. The chain carries TRBV7-2 and TRBJ2-7; maybe TRBD1 (7 bases). The CDR3 extends over 16 amino acids. Germline V lookup: CDR1 SGHTA, CDR2 FQGNSA. Trimming pared 5 bases from V and 0 bases from J, leaving 17 bases between. The CDR3 coding sequence is TGTGCCAGCAGCCAAGATCCGGGGGACAGCTCCTACGAGCAGTACTTC. This gives the protein CASSQDPGDSSYEQYF.

The genes are TRBV19 and TRBJ2-7, with TRBD2 matching 14 bases. CDR1 LNHDA and CDR2 SQIVND come from the germline V gene (reference sequence). Germline trimming cut 8 bases from V and 4 bases from J; bases unmatched to any gene: 10. The CDR3 covers 16 residues. CDR3 nucleotides: TGTGCCAGTCCGACTAGCGGGAGGGCCCGCGTTTACGAGCAGTACTTC. Translated: CASPTSGRARVYEQYF. Together with reference TRBV19 and TRBJ2-7, the CDR3 gives the full variable domain: DGGITQSPKYLFRKEGQNVTLSCEQNLNHDAMYWYRQDPGQGLRLIYYSQIVNDFQKGDIAEGYSVSREKKESFPLTVTSAQKNPTAFYLCASPTSGRARVYEQYFGPGTRLTVT.

J is TRBJ1-1 and V is TRBV10-2, with a tentative D call TRBD1 (6 bases). The CDR3 totals 16 residues. V was trimmed by 8 bases and J by 2 bases, leaving 21 bases between them. Germline V CDR1 and CDR2: WSHSY, SAAADI. DNA of the CDR3: TGCGCCAGCCACCGAGGGGGTCCGTTGCGAAACACTGAAGCTTTCTTT. Protein sequence: CASHRGGPLRNTEAFF.

The genes are TRBV5-8 and TRBJ1-2, with 8 bases that match TRBD1. Trimming at V came to 0 bases and at J to 4 bases, leaving 11 bases not matched to a gene. The CDR3 extends over 17 amino acids. CDR1 and CDR2 (germline): SGHTS, YDEGEE. CDR3 coding DNA: TGTGCCAGCAGCTTGGGAACTCAATGGACAGGGCGCTATGGCTACACCTTC. Encoded protein: CASSLGTQWTGRYGYTF. The complete variable domain, with remaining parts taken from reference TRBV5-8 and TRBJ1-2, reads EAGVTQSPTHLIKTRGQQATLRCSPISGHTSVYWYQQALGLGLQFLLWYDEGEERNRGNFPPRFSGRQFPNYSSELNVNALELEDSALYLCASSLGTQWTGRYGYTFGSGTRLTVV.

The chain has TRBV27 and TRBJ2-5, with TRBD2 identical over 9 bases. CDR1 is MNHEY, CDR2 SMNVEV, per germline (reference sequence). The CDR3 extends over 18 amino acids. V lost 4 bases, J lost 0 bases, and 12 bases stayed unmatched. Here the CDR3 DNA reads TGTGCCAGCAGTTCGACCGGGACTAGCAGAGGGTACCAAGAGACCCAGTACTTC. Its protein is CASSSTGTSRGYQETQYF.

This clone was seen a handful of times. Written as DNA, the CDR3 is TGTGCCAGTAAAATCACTCCTAACACCGGGGAGCTGTTTTTT. Amino acid sequence: CASKITPNTGELFF. The chain recombines TRBV19 with TRBJ2-2; D call uncertain. The CDR3 has 14 amino acids. Germline CDR1 reads LNHDA; CDR2 reads SQIVND (reference sequence). With 7 bases removed from V and 2 bases from J, the gap between germline ends came to 11 bases.

This clone appeared a few times. The junction and the germline gene differ at one end; a read error may be behind it. This chain joins TRBV7-9 and TRBJ2-7; no definite D call. Germline V gene lookup returns CDR1 SEHNR and CDR2 FQNEAQ (reference sequence). There are 12 residues in the CDR3. CDR3 sequence (DNA): TGTTCCAGCAGCTTAGAATCCCGGGAGCAGTACTTC. Amino acids: CSSSLESREQYF.

The chain links TRBV30 to TRBJ1-1, with 9 positions matching TRBD1. Trimming took 0 bases from V and 1 from J; bases not matched to a gene: 3. The CDR3 loop spans 15 amino acids. Germline values: CDR1 GTSNPN, CDR2 SVGIG (reference sequence). The CDR3, as DNA: TGTGCCTGGAGTGTCGCGGGACAGGGGAACACTGAAGCTTTCTTT. Translation: CAWSVAGQGNTEAFF.

The chain couples TRBV2 to TRBJ2-5, with a possible D match to TRBD1 (5 bases). The V and J ends lost 1 base and 5 bases respectively, with 14 bases between them. The CDR3 has 15 residues. The germline V gene has CDR1 SNHLY and CDR2 FYNNEI. CDR3 residues: CASSEGPTAKETQYF. DNA for the CDR3: TGTGCCAGCAGTGAAGGCCCGACAGCGAAGGAGACCCAGTACTTC. Full variable domain (missing parts from reference TRBV2 and TRBJ2-5): EPEVTQTPSHQVTQMGQEVILRCVPISNHLYFYWYRQILGQKVEFLVSFYNNEISEKSEIFDDQFSVERPDGSNFTLKIRSTKLEDSAMYFCASSEGPTAKETQYFGPGTRLLVL.

The chain carries TRBV5-1 and TRBJ1-1; maybe TRBD1 (6 bases). Trimming left V 4 bases short and J 0 bases short, with 13 bases between. There are 15 residues in the CDR3. Germline lookup yields CDR1 SGHRS and CDR2 YFSETQ. CDR3 DNA: TGCGCCAGCAGCACATCGACAGGCTTGAACACTGAAGCTTTCTTT. Amino acid sequence: CASSTSTGLNTEAFF.